The 9 T cell receptor beta chains below come from one sample, sequenced in a study of T cell responses to AZD1222 COVID-19 vaccine. Assay used: immunoSEQ multiplex PCR; TCRdb lists only in-frame clones, some missing. The sample gives under 150,000 clones, approximately 88% of which show up once; under 6.5% is in the top ten. This sample comprised peripheral blood, obtained 28 days after the second AZD1222 dose. Receptors originate from an adult who received the AZD1222 COVID-19 vaccine.

The rearrangement uses TRBV6-5 and TRBJ1-5; D possibly corresponds to TRBD1 (5 bases). The CDR3 sequence is 15 residues long. The germline CDR1 and CDR2 sequences are MNHEY and SVGAGI. V lost 2 bases, J lost 5 bases, and 13 bases lay in between. Written as DNA, the CDR3 is TGTGCCAGCAGTTACGGACAACAATCGGATCAGCCCCAGCATTTT. Encoded protein: CASSYGQQSDQPQHF.

This clone was recorded a few times. The chain recombines TRBV5-6 with TRBJ2-7; the D is unclear. Per germline, CDR1 SGHDT and CDR2 YYEEEE. The CDR3 spans 11 residues. V was cut by 3 bases and J by 3 bases, with 4 bases left in between. The CDR3 loop is CASSSGYEQYF. The CDR3 bases are TGTGCCAGCAGCTCCGGCTACGAGCAGTACTTC. The full variable domain, rest sourced from reference TRBV5-6 and TRBJ2-7, is DAGVTQSPTHLIKTRGQQVTLRCSPKSGHDTVSWYQQALGQGPQFIFQYYEEEERQRGNFPDRFSGHQFPNYSSELNVNALLLGDSALYLCASSSGYEQYFGPGTRLTVT.

J is TRBJ1-2 and V is TRBV12-3 or TRBV12-4; no reliable D call. V lost 7 bases, J lost 4 bases, and 13 bases lay in between. The CDR3 sequence is 13 residues long. DNA for the CDR3: TGTGCCAGCACCTCCGGGGAGAGCTATGGCTACACCTTC. It encodes CASTSGESYGYTF.

The rearrangement uses TRBV27 and TRBJ1-6; D possibly corresponds to TRBD1 (5 bases). V was shortened by 0 bases and J by 6 bases, with 12 bases between the two germline ends. The length of the CDR3 is 16 residues. The germline CDR1 and CDR2 sequences are MNHEY and SMNVEV (reference sequence). CDR3 DNA sequence: TGTGCCAGCAGTTTATCCTCGGGGGTACCTAATTCACCCCTCCACTTT. The encoded protein is CASSLSSGVPNSPLHF.

DNA of the CDR3: TGTGCCAGCAGCTTACAGGGGGCGAGCACAGATACGCAGTATTTT. As protein: CASSLQGASTDTQYF. The V and J genes are TRBV7-6 and TRBJ2-3; TRBD1 agrees at 8 bases. This CDR3 spans 15 amino acids. The V gene end was trimmed by 2 bases and the J gene end by 0 bases; junction bases not matched to a gene: 1. From germline, CDR1 is SGHVS and CDR2 FNYEAQ.

The chain links TRBV7-9 to TRBJ1-6, with 8 nucleotides matching TRBD1. Trimming removed 11 bases from V and 9 bases from J; junction bases left unmatched: 6. CDR1 is SEHNR and CDR2 is FQNEAQ in the germline V gene (reference sequence). The CDR3 spans 12 residues. CDR3 residues: CAWQGAGSPLHF. The CDR3 DNA sequence: TGTGCCTGGCAGGGGGCCGGTTCACCCCTCCACTTT.

The J gene is TRBJ1-1, the V gene TRBV6-2 or TRBV6-3; the D is unclear. V gave up 4 bases and J gave up 6 bases, with 6 bases separating them. From germline, CDR1 is MNHEY and CDR2 SVGEGT. The CDR3 runs 11 residues. CDR3 DNA sequence: TGTGCCAGCAGTTTCCCATCTGAAGCTTTCTTT. Translating it yields CASSFPSEAFF.

The chain is built from TRBV2 and TRBJ1-4; D not certain. The V gene lost 2 bases and the J gene lost 8 bases, with 12 bases spanning the gap. CDR3 length: 14 residues. Germline CDR1 and CDR2: SNHLY and FYNNEI. This chain's CDR3 is CASSERGFGEKLFF. CDR3 nucleotides: TGTGCCAGCAGTGAACGCGGGTTTGGGGAAAAACTGTTTTTT.

A few counts support this clone. The chain has TRBV19 and TRBJ2-7; 9 bases align to TRBD1. Per the germline V gene, CDR1 is LNHDA and CDR2 is SQIVND (reference sequence). The CDR3 spans 12 residues. The V gene end was trimmed by 8 bases and the J gene end by 6 bases; junction bases not matched to a gene: 5. The CDR3 region has the DNA TGTGCCAGTGGGACAGGGTACAGCGAGCAGTACTTC. Translated, it gives CASGTGYSEQYF.